The 3 T cell receptor beta chains below all came from one sample that was sequenced in a study of blood T cell repertoires in COVID-19. Produced via immunoSEQ multiplex PCR; TCRdb's table is partial and in-frame only. This table holds about 140,000 clones, about 86% found once. The specimen was peripheral blood. The receptors here all came from a human donor in a cohort sampled during active COVID-19.

The chain joins TRBV2 to TRBJ2-1, with D hard to call. The V gene's germline CDR1 is SNHLY and CDR2 FYNNEI. The CDR3 sequence is 14 residues long. Trimming shortened V by 1 base and J by 14 bases, and 18 bases separated the two germline ends. The CDR3 protein is CASSEVRQFLPKFF. In DNA, the CDR3 is TGTGCCAGCAGTGAAGTTCGTCAGTTCCTCCCGAAGTTCTTC.

Here the CDR3 reads CASRRTGELFF. CDR3 DNA sequence: TGTGCCAGCAGGAGGACCGGGGAGCTGTTTTTT. This chain connects TRBV7-9 to TRBJ2-2, with D uncertain. CDR1 SEHNR and CDR2 FQNEAQ come from the germline V gene (reference sequence). CDR3 length: 11 amino acids. Deletions cut 6 bases from V and 5 bases from J, with 4 bases between.

The DNA of the CDR3 is TGTGCCAGCAGAAACCGGGACAGCCACAATCAGCCCCAGCATTTT. It translates to CASRNRDSHNQPQHF. The chain employs TRBV6-6 and TRBJ1-5; TRBD1 matches 7 bases. J was trimmed by 3 bases and V by 6 bases; bases with no gene match: 8. Per germline, CDR1 MNHNY and CDR2 SVGAGI (reference sequence). This CDR3 is built from 15 residues.